Included here is one T cell receptor (beta chain) sequence, with context. Data came from immunoSEQ multiplex PCR; TCRdb stores just in-frame clones and leaves some out. Of more than 85,000 clones in the sample, about 89% were seen once. This entry belongs to a study of PD-L1 blockade in urothelial cancer. Across the whole study: Study patients had been treated with 0 to 3 previous chemotherapy regimens.

V shed 2 bases and J shed 4 bases, with 12 bases lying between them. Germline assignment: CDR1 MNHEY and CDR2 SVGAGI. This CDR3 has 14 amino acids. The sample consisted of PBMCs, taken around atezolizumab (anti-PD-L1) treatment. The clonotype originates from a woman aged 80 or over with urothelial cancer. The chain carries TRBV6-5 and TRBJ2-7; D ambiguous. CDR3 bases: TGTGCCAGCAGTTACCGTCAGAACAATTACGAGCAGTACTTC. It encodes CASSYRQNNYEQYF.